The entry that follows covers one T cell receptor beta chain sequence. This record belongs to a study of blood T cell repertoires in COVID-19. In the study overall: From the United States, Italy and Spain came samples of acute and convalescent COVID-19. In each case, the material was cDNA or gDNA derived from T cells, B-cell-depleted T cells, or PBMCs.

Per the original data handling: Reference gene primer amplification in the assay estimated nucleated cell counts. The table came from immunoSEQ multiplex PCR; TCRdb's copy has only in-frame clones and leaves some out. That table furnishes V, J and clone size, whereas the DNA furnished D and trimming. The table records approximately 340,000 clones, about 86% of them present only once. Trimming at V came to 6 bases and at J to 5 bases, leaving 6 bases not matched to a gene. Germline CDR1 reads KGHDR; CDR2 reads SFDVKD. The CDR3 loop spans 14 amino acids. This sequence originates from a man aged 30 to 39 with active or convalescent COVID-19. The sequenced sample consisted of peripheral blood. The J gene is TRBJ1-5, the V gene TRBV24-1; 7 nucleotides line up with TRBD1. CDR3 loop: CATSLTGRDQPQHF. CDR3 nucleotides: TGTGCCACCAGTTTGACAGGGCGGGATCAGCCCCAGCATTTT.